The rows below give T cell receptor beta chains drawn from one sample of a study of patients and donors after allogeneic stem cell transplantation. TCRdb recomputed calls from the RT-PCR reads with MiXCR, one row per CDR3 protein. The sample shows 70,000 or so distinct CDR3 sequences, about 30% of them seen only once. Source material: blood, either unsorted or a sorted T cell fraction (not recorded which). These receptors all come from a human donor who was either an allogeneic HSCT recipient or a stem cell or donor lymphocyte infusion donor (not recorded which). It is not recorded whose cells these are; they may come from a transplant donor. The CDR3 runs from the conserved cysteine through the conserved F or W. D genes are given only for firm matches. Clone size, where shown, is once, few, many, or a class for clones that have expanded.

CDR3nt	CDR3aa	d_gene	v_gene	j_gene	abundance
TGCGCCAGCAGGGACGGAGACCAACCGCTCTACGAGCAGTACTTC	CASRDGDQPLYEQYF	-	TRBV5-1	TRBJ2-7	-
TGTGCCAGCAGCGACCCAGGCAGCTACGAGCAGTACTTC	CASSDPGSYEQYF	-	TRBV5-5	TRBJ2-7	-
TGTGCCAGCAGTCATTTTTTGCGGGAGTGGGATAGCAAAAACATTCAGTACTTC	CASSHFLREWDSKNIQYF	TRBD2	TRBV28	TRBJ2-4	few
TGTGCCAGCAGTTTTGGCGGGGGGCCCTTCACAGATACGCAGTATTTT	CASSFGGGPFTDTQYF	TRBD2	TRBV12-3/TRBV12-4	TRBJ2-3	-
TGTGCCAGCAGCCTGGGGGATTTAAGGAATCAGCCCCAGCATTTT	CASSLGDLRNQPQHF	-	TRBV6-2/TRBV6-3	TRBJ1-5	-
TGCGCCAGCAGCCAAGATCTGGGCAGGGTAGTCGGGCAGCCCCAGCATTTT	CASSQDLGRVVGQPQHF	-	TRBV4-1	TRBJ1-5	-
TGTGCCAGCAGCGAGGACCATGGCTACACCTTC	CASSEDHGYTF	-	TRBV25-1	TRBJ1-2	-
TGTGCCAGCCGCCTGGGGGAAAGGGCTGAAGCTTTCTTT	CASRLGERAEAFF	-	TRBV6-1	TRBJ1-1	few
TGCGCCAGCAGCTTGATTGGGGGAACTAATGAAAAACTGTTTTTT	CASSLIGGTNEKLFF	-	TRBV5-1	TRBJ1-4	few
TGTGCCAGCAGCGCTGTCCCGGGACTGGTCAATGAGCAGTTCTTC	CASSAVPGLVNEQFF	-	TRBV6-4	TRBJ2-1	-
TGTGCTAGCAGCTTAGACACCCGCTCCTACAATGAGCAGTTCTTC	CASSLDTRSYNEQFF	-	TRBV7-7	TRBJ2-1	few
TGTGCCAGCAGCAGGGACAGTCTCTCTGGGGCCAACGTCCTGACTTTC	CASSRDSLSGANVLTF	TRBD1	TRBV7-7	TRBJ2-6	-
TGCGCCAGCAGCGCCGACATCTACGAGCAGTACTTC	CASSADIYEQYF	-	TRBV5-1	TRBJ2-7	few
TGTGCCAGCAGAGAAACAGGGACTTTCTACGAGCAGTACTTC	CASRETGTFYEQYF	-	TRBV12-3/TRBV12-4	TRBJ2-7	-
TGCAGTGCTAGATTCCGGGACAATGAAGCTTTCTTT	CSARFRDNEAFF	-	TRBV20-1	TRBJ1-1	few
TGTGCCAGCAGCGTAGCCCCTCGGCGGGGGCCTTTCACAGATACGCAGTATTTT	CASSVAPRRGPFTDTQYF	-	TRBV9	TRBJ2-3	-
TGCGCCAGCAGCCAAGATGTGGAGGGATTCATGAACACTGAAGCTTTCTTT	CASSQDVEGFMNTEAFF	-	TRBV4-3	TRBJ1-1	once
TGTGCCGTCGGGACTAGCGCCTACAATGAGCAGTTCTTC	CAVGTSAYNEQFF	TRBD2	TRBV28	TRBJ2-1	-
TGTGCCAGCAGTTTAGGGGCCCTGAATGAAAAACTGTTTTTT	CASSLGALNEKLFF	-	TRBV12-3/TRBV12-4	TRBJ1-4	many
TGCAGTGCTAGGAGGGGGGGATCCTACAATGAGCAGTTCTTC	CSARRGGSYNEQFF	-	TRBV20-1	TRBJ2-1	-
TGTGCCAGCAGTTTGGGGTTTCCGAGTCGGACAGGTGCATACTTC	CASSLGFPSRTGAYF	TRBD1	TRBV12-3/TRBV12-4	TRBJ2-4	-
TGTGCCAGCAGCTTAACGCAGAACTATGGCTACACCTTC	CASSLTQNYGYTF	-	TRBV7-9	TRBJ1-2	few
TGTGCCAGCAGCTTAACTGTCTGGGGCCTCACTGAAGCTTTCTTT	CASSLTVWGLTEAFF	-	TRBV7-2	TRBJ1-1	many
TGTGCCATCTCAGGGTCTAGCGGAGATACGCAGTATTTT	CAISGSSGDTQYF	TRBD2	TRBV10-3	TRBJ2-3	-
TGTGCCAGCAGCTTGGCGGGGTTGGGGGTCAATGAGCAGTTCTTC	CASSLAGLGVNEQFF	-	TRBV5-6	TRBJ2-1	-
TGTGCCACCAGTGACCCGACTAGATCCTACGAGCAGTACTTC	CATSDPTRSYEQYF	-	TRBV24-1	TRBJ2-7	few
TGTGCCACCAGTGATGCGGACAGGGGGCTTGATACGCAGTATTTT	CATSDADRGLDTQYF	TRBD1	TRBV24-1	TRBJ2-3	few
TGTGCCAGCAGCCAAGATAGGGCTATCCAAGAGACCCAGTACTTC	CASSQDRAIQETQYF	-	TRBV3-1	TRBJ2-5	-
TGTGCCAGCAGTTTAGGTGGTAGCTATGGCTACACCTTC	CASSLGGSYGYTF	-	TRBV12-3/TRBV12-4	TRBJ1-2	-
TGTGCCAGCAGCCGCGGCGGACGCTTCATGAACACTGAAGCTTTCTTT	CASSRGGRFMNTEAFF	-	TRBV3-1	TRBJ1-1	few
TGTGCCAGCAGCTTACTCGGACAGGGGTCCTATGGCTACACCTTC	CASSLLGQGSYGYTF	TRBD1	TRBV7-2	TRBJ1-2	few
TGTGCCAGCAGTTTTGTTTCTGGGGGGTTCGGGGAGCAGTACTTC	CASSFVSGGFGEQYF	-	TRBV12-3/TRBV12-4	TRBJ2-7	-
TGCGCCAGCAGCTTGGGACAGGGGTCGAACACCGGGGAGCTGTTTTTT	CASSLGQGSNTGELFF	TRBD1	TRBV5-1	TRBJ2-2	-
TGTGCCAGCAGCCAAGGACCAGACAGGGCCTCCCCCCTCTATGGCTACACCTTC	CASSQGPDRASPLYGYTF	TRBD1	TRBV4-2	TRBJ1-2	-
TGCAGTGCTCAGGGGGGGACCACAGATACGCAGTATTTT	CSAQGGTTDTQYF	-	TRBV20-1	TRBJ2-3	-
TGTGCCAGCAGCTTAGATCAGCGGGAAAAACTGTTTTTT	CASSLDQREKLFF	-	TRBV11-2	TRBJ1-4	-
TGCAGCGTGCCAGGGGGCGCGGGTGAAAAACTGTTTTTT	CSVPGGAGEKLFF	TRBD1	TRBV29-1	TRBJ1-4	many
TGTGCCAGCACCCTCCGGTACACTGAAGCTTTCTTT	CASTLRYTEAFF	-	TRBV12-3/TRBV12-4	TRBJ1-1	few
TGTGCCAGCAGTGAAGCGCCCAATCAGCCCCAGCATTTT	CASSEAPNQPQHF	-	TRBV6-1	TRBJ1-5	many
TGCAGTGCTAGAGATTTGGGGGACCCGAGAAACACCATATATTTT	CSARDLGDPRNTIYF	-	TRBV20-1	TRBJ1-3	many
TGTGCCAGCAGCCTCGGCGGGACAGCCAAAAACATTCAGTACTTC	CASSLGGTAKNIQYF	-	TRBV5-4	TRBJ2-4	-
TGTGCCAGCAGCTTACAGGGGTTTAGCAATCAGCCCCAGCATTTT	CASSLQGFSNQPQHF	TRBD1	TRBV6-2/TRBV6-3	TRBJ1-5	few
TGTGCCAGCAGCTTGTGGAGGGGGGGCTATGGCTACACCTTC	CASSLWRGGYGYTF	-	TRBV7-9	TRBJ1-2	few
TGCGCCAGCAGCTTGGATCGGGACAGCGTCTACGAGCAGTACTTC	CASSLDRDSVYEQYF	TRBD1	TRBV5-1	TRBJ2-7	-
TGTGCCAGCAGCCCTTCACGAGGCACTGAAGCTTTCTTT	CASSPSRGTEAFF	-	TRBV7-2	TRBJ1-1	many
TGTGCCAGCAGTGAATACCTCACAGGAATGAATGAAAAACTGTTTTTT	CASSEYLTGMNEKLFF	-	TRBV2	TRBJ1-4	many
TGTGCCAGCAGCCCCTACGTGAGGTCGGCGGGGACTGAAGCTTTCTTT	CASSPYVRSAGTEAFF	-	TRBV9	TRBJ1-1	-
TGCGCCACTACCCCTCGGGACGTCCCGCAATACAATGAGCAGTTCTTC	CATTPRDVPQYNEQFF	-	TRBV4-1	TRBJ2-1	few
TGTGCCAGCAGTTATACAGGGGGCTACGAAGCTTTCTTT	CASSYTGGYEAFF	TRBD1	TRBV7-9	TRBJ1-1	-
TGCAGCGTTGAAGATCCTCTAGGGAACCATGGCTACACCTTC	CSVEDPLGNHGYTF	-	TRBV29-1	TRBJ1-2	-
TGTGCCAGCAGTTTATGGGGGAACTCTGGAAACACCATATATTTT	CASSLWGNSGNTIYF	-	TRBV12-3/TRBV12-4	TRBJ1-3	few
TGCGCCAGCTCGGCGAGCGGGAGGGCCCTCTTGGAGACCCAGTACTTC	CASSASGRALLETQYF	TRBD2	TRBV5-1	TRBJ2-5	-
TGTGCCAGCTCACCCTTAGACAGGGGGAGTGTCTATGGCTACACCTTC	CASSPLDRGSVYGYTF	TRBD1	TRBV18	TRBJ1-2	-
TGCGCCAGCAGCTTGGGAGGTAGGGCAGCATACAATGAGCAGTTCTTC	CASSLGGRAAYNEQFF	-	TRBV5-1	TRBJ2-1	few
TGTGCCAGCTCACCCGCCGGCGGGGGGAATACGCAGTATTTT	CASSPAGGGNTQYF	TRBD2	TRBV18	TRBJ2-3	few
TGTGCCAGCAGTCCGCGAGATGAGCAGTTCTTC	CASSPRDEQFF	-	TRBV6-6	TRBJ2-1	few
TGTGCCAGCAGTAGACAGGGGACCATCAATCAGCCCCAGCATTTT	CASSRQGTINQPQHF	TRBD1	TRBV12-3/TRBV12-4	TRBJ1-5	few